The clone carrying this TCR beta chain was detected only a few times. With a J-beta primer mix and a sample-barcoded 5' primer, a second PCR ran about 6 to 11 cycles. TCRdb reanalysed the 5' RACE reads using MiXCR and keeps one entry per CDR3 protein. The sample has some 1.5 million distinct CDR3 sequences, 35% to 45% seen once. This sample was taken from a study of blood T cells in healthy people across ages. This CDR3 is 14 amino acids long. The germline gives CDR1 SGHTA, CDR2 FQGNSA. Trimming stripped 2 bases from V and 7 bases from J, with 14 bases between. Per sample, at least 6 micrograms of total RNA were extracted.

The sample was blood. This receptor was taken from a woman aged 18-35 years in good health. This rearrangement joins TRBV7-2 to TRBJ1-1; no definite D call. The CDR3: CASSLIDAVNEAFF. DNA for the CDR3: TGTGCCAGCAGCTTAATTGATGCGGTGAATGAAGCTTTCTTT.